The next 21 T cell receptor beta chains were all read from a single sample in a study of blood T cell repertoires in COVID-19. Only in-frame clones appear in the TCRdb table, and some are missing; sequencing was by immunoSEQ multiplex PCR. Of about 520,000 clones in the sample, 80% to 90% were seen once. Sample: peripheral blood. These receptors originate from a human donor in a cohort sampled during active COVID-19.

The V gene is TRBV10-3, the J gene TRBJ2-5; 9 bases map to TRBD2. This CDR3 has 15 amino acids. J gave up 5 bases and V 7 bases, and 11 bases lay outside the gene matches. In germline, CDR1 is ENHRY, CDR2 SYGVKD. Written as DNA, the CDR3 is TGTGCCATCAATGAACTAGCGGGTGAGCATGAGACCCAGTACTTC. Amino acids: CAINELAGEHETQYF.

The CDR3 region is CASSAGRIIEQYF. Written as DNA, the CDR3 is TGTGCCAGCAGTGCTGGGAGGATCATCGAGCAGTACTTC. The V and J genes are TRBV27 and TRBJ2-7, with a tentative D call TRBD2 (6 bases). The CDR3 has 13 amino acids. V was cut by 5 bases and J by 6 bases, with 14 bases left in between. Germline lookup yields CDR1 MNHEY and CDR2 SMNVEV (reference sequence).

The chain couples TRBV5-4 to TRBJ1-1; D ambiguous. V was pared by 0 bases and J by 7 bases, with 7 bases between. This CDR3 region has 12 residues. In germline, CDR1 is SGHNT, CDR2 YYREEE (reference sequence). For the CDR3, the DNA is TGTGCCAGCAGCTTGGGGGAGATTGAAGCTTTCTTT. It yields the protein CASSLGEIEAFF.

V is TRBV4-3 and J is TRBJ1-1; possible D gene TRBD1, 5 bases. Germline V gives CDR1 LGHNA, CDR2 YSLEER. Trimming took 0 bases from V and 0 from J, leaving 14 bases between them. There are 17 residues in the CDR3. CDR3 DNA sequence: TGCGCCAGCAGCCAAGATTCAATAGGGGTCATGAACACTGAAGCTTTCTTT. Translation gives CASSQDSIGVMNTEAFF.

CDR3 sequence reads: CASSPGQQETQYF. Written as DNA, the CDR3 is TGTGCCAGCTCACCGGGACAGCAAGAGACCCAGTACTTC. J is TRBJ2-5 and V is TRBV18; 7 positions agree with TRBD1. The germline CDR1 and CDR2 sequences are KGHSH and LQKENI. This CDR3 has 13 amino acids. With V trimmed by 3 bases and J by 2 bases, 0 bases remained unmatched. The full variable domain, its missing parts supplied by reference TRBV18 and TRBJ2-5, is NAGVMQNPRHLVRRRGQEARLRCSPMKGHSHVYWYRQLPEEGLKFMVYLQKENIIDESGMPKERFSAEFPKEGPSILRIQQVVRGDSAAYFCASSPGQQETQYFGPGTRLLVL.

V and J are TRBV5-6 and TRBJ1-1; 9 nucleotides align to TRBD1. Germline lookup yields CDR1 SGHDT and CDR2 YYEEEE. The CDR3 has 15 amino acids. Trimming removed 4 bases from V and 5 bases from J; junction bases left unmatched: 9. The CDR3 sequence is CASSRAGQGKTEAFF. The CDR3 DNA follows: TGTGCCAGCAGCCGGGCGGGACAGGGTAAAACTGAAGCTTTCTTT.

The chain joins TRBV2 to TRBJ2-3; D uncertain. This CDR3 is 14 amino acids long. Deletions cut 2 bases from V and 1 base from J, with 7 bases between. Germline V gene lookup returns CDR1 SNHLY and CDR2 FYNNEI. CDR3 protein: CASSEITGTDTQYF. CDR3 sequence (DNA): TGTGCCAGCAGTGAAATTACAGGCACAGATACGCAGTATTTT.

This clone was picked up a small number of times. This chain links TRBV30 with TRBJ2-7, with 7 bases matching TRBD2. V trimming: 4 bases; J trimming: 3 bases; junction bases outside the gene matches: 9. The CDR3 spans 14 residues. CDR1 GTSNPN and CDR2 SVGIG come from the germline V gene (reference sequence). In DNA form, the CDR3 reads TGTGCCTGGATGGGCGGGAGCATCGGCTACGAGCAGTACTTC. Protein product: CAWMGGSIGYEQYF.

This clone was recorded once. This chain links TRBV29-1 with TRBJ1-1; D not resolved. Trimming stripped 6 bases from V and 1 base from J, with 9 bases between. CDR1 is SQVTM and CDR2 is ANQGSEA in the germline V gene. This CDR3 is 12 amino acids long. CDR3 nucleotides: TGCAGCGTCGGAGGGCAGAACACTGAAGCTTTCTTT. This gives the protein CSVGGQNTEAFF.

The chain is built from TRBV28 and TRBJ2-7, with TRBD2 as a possible D gene (6 bases). CDR1 MDHEN and CDR2 SYDVKM come from the germline V gene. Trimming took off 2 bases at V and 0 bases at J, with 11 bases between the two ends. CDR3 size: 15 residues. The CDR3 DNA reads as TGTGCCAGCAGTTTACCGGGGGTCCGCTCCTACGAGCAGTACTTC. Translating it yields CASSLPGVRSYEQYF.

Comment on this clone: Other DNA sequences within the sample encode an identical CDR3. J is TRBJ1-1 and V is TRBV28, with no clear D. Trimming removed 7 bases at V and 2 bases at J, with 5 bases between. The CDR3 sequence is 11 residues long. Per the germline V gene, CDR1 is MDHEN and CDR2 is SYDVKM. The CDR3 DNA follows: TGTGCCAGCAATAGTAACACTGAAGCTTTCTTT. Encoded protein: CASNSNTEAFF.

The rearrangement joins TRBV7-9 to TRBJ1-2; D is unresolved. Trimming stripped 1 base from V and 5 bases from J, with 8 bases between. Germline V gene lookup returns CDR1 SEHNR and CDR2 FQNEAQ (reference sequence). The CDR3 spans 13 residues. The CDR3 reads CASSLGAGYGYTF. CDR3 DNA sequence: TGTGCCAGCAGCTTAGGAGCCGGGTATGGCTACACCTTC.

The chain links TRBV6-5 to TRBJ2-5, with a possible D match to TRBD2 (5 bases). Per the germline V gene, CDR1 is MNHEY and CDR2 is SVGAGI. The CDR3 runs to 15 residues. The V gene lost 7 bases and the J gene lost 2 bases, with 17 bases spanning the gap. The CDR3 loop reads CASKSISGIQETQYF. The CDR3 DNA reads as TGTGCCAGCAAATCAATAAGCGGTATACAAGAGACCCAGTACTTC.

As regards this clone: Other DNA sequences in this sample translate to the same CDR3. The chain uses TRBV9 and TRBJ2-7; 8 bases fit TRBD2. Germline V gene data show CDR1 as SGDLS and CDR2 as YYNGEE. The V and J ends lost 0 bases and 0 bases, in that order; junction bases with no gene match: 2. This CDR3 region has 15 residues. CDR3 bases: TGTGCCAGCAGCGTAGGAAGCGGGAGCTCCTACGAGCAGTACTTC. Protein: CASSVGSGSSYEQYF.

The genes are TRBV28 and TRBJ2-3; 10 bases fit TRBD2. CDR3 length: 14 residues. V shed 7 bases and J 7 bases; nucleotides not matched to a gene: 8. The germline gives CDR1 MDHEN, CDR2 SYDVKM. CDR3 loop: CASIRAGGPYTQYF. Written as DNA, the CDR3 is TGTGCCAGCATCCGAGCGGGAGGGCCGTATACGCAGTATTTT.

The CDR3 here is CASSYSSGGRNEQFF. The DNA for the CDR3 is TGTGCCAGCAGTTACTCGTCGGGGGGACGCAATGAGCAGTTCTTC. The genes are TRBV6-6 and TRBJ2-1; TRBD2 agrees at 7 bases. V lost 0 bases, J lost 6 bases, and 5 bases stayed unmatched. This CDR3 contains 15 residues. The germline V gene encodes CDR1 MNHNY and CDR2 SVGAGI (reference sequence).

This clone has just one count. CDR3 sequence (DNA): TGTGCCAGCTCACCAGCCGCGGCCAACTCCTACGAGCAGTACTTC. It translates to CASSPAAANSYEQYF. The V and J genes are TRBV18 and TRBJ2-7; D is unresolved. The CDR3 totals 15 residues. Trimming took 2 bases from V and 0 from J, leaving 11 bases between them. Per germline, CDR1 KGHSH and CDR2 LQKENI. Together with reference TRBV18 and TRBJ2-7, the CDR3 gives the full variable domain: NAGVMQNPRHLVRRRGQEARLRCSPMKGHSHVYWYRQLPEEGLKFMVYLQKENIIDESGMPKERFSAEFPKEGPSILRIQQVVRGDSAAYFCASSPAAANSYEQYFGPGTRLTVT.

The gene calls are TRBV6-5 and TRBJ2-1; 10 nucleotides agree with TRBD1. CDR1 MNHEY and CDR2 SVGAGI come from the germline V gene. The length of the CDR3 is 14 residues. The V gene end was trimmed by 7 bases and the J gene end by 7 bases; junction bases not matched to a gene: 7. The CDR3 nucleotides read TGTGCCAGCAACCGGGACAGGGGTAGGAATGAGCAGTTCTTC. It yields the protein CASNRDRGRNEQFF.

V is TRBV7-6 and J is TRBJ1-6; 8 nucleotides agree with TRBD1. Germline V gene data show CDR1 as SGHVS and CDR2 as FNYEAQ. The CDR3 loop spans 18 amino acids. After removal of 5 bases from V and 9 bases from J, the junction contained 18 bases not matched to a gene. The CDR3 bases are TGTGCCAGCAGCCAAGGGGCCGGCCAGGGGGCGGTCGGTTCACCCCTCCACTTT. The encoded protein is CASSQGAGQGAVGSPLHF.

The chain carries TRBV2 and TRBJ2-7; 8 positions match TRBD1. Per germline, CDR1 SNHLY and CDR2 FYNNEI. This CDR3 spans 18 amino acids. J gave up 0 bases and V 5 bases, and 15 bases lay outside the gene matches. For the CDR3, the DNA is TGTGCCAGCAGTATCTCTGAGGGCGGGACAGGCCTCTCCTACGAGCAGTACTTC. It translates to CASSISEGGTGLSYEQYF.

The chain has TRBV3-1 (or the pseudogene TRBV3-2) and TRBJ2-1; 7 positions agree with TRBD1. Germline trimming cut 1 base from V and 7 bases from J; bases unmatched to any gene: 1. Germline V gives CDR1 LGHDT, CDR2 YNNKEL (reference sequence). CDR3 size: 13 residues. The CDR3 DNA is TGTGCCAGCAGCCAAGCCAGGGGGAATGAGCAGTTCTTC. The encoded protein is CASSQARGNEQFF.